The T cell receptor beta chain under discussion was sequenced for a study of early T cells in non-severe SARS-CoV-2 infection. TCRdb re-called the 5' RACE reads through MiXCR, storing one row per CDR3 protein. The table lists roughly 58,000 distinct CDR3 sequences, around a tenth of them singletons. In this sample, this clonotype turned up a few times. Specimen: whole blood. The clonotype originates from an adult who was a healthcare worker with PCR-confirmed SARS-CoV-2 infection or an uninfected control (not recorded which).

The CDR3, as DNA: TGTGCCAGCAACCAGGGACAGGGTAACGGCGGGGAGCTGTTTTTT. Its translation is CASNQGQGNGGELFF. J is TRBJ2-2 and V is TRBV11-3; 9 bases line up with TRBD1. With V trimmed by 7 bases and J by 7 bases, 10 bases remained unmatched. There are 15 residues in the CDR3. Germline loops: CDR1 SGHNT, CDR2 YENEEA.